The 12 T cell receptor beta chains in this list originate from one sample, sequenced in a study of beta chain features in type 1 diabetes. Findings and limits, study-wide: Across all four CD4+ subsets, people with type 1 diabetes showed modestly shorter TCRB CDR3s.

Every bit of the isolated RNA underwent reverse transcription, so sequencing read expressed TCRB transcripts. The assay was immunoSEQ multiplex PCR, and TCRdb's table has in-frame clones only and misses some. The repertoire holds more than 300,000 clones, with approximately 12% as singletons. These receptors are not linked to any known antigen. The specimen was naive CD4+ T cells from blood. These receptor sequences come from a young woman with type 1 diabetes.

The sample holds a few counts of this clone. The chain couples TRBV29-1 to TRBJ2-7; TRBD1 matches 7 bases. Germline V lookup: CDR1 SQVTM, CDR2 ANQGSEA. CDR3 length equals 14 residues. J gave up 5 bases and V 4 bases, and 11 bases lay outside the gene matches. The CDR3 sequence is CSVVAQGSWNEQYF. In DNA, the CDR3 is TGCAGCGTTGTGGCACAGGGGAGTTGGAACGAGCAGTACTTC.

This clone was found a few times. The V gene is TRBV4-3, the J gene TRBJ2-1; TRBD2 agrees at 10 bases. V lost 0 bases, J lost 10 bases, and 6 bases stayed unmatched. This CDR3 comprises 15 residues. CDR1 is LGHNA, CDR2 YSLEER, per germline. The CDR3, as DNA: TGCGCCAGCAGCCAAGATCGGCTAGCGGGGGAAGAGCAGTTCTTC. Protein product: CASSQDRLAGEEQFF.

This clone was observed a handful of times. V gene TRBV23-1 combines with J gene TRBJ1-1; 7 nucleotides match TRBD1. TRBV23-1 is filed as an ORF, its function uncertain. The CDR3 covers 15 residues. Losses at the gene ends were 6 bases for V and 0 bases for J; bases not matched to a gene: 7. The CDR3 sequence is CASRPTGYVNTEAFF. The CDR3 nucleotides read TGCGCCAGCAGACCGACAGGGTATGTGAACACTGAAGCTTTCTTT.

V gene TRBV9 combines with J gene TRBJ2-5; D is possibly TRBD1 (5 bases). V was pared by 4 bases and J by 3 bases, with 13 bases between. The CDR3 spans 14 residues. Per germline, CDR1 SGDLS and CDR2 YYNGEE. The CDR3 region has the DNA TGTGCCAGCAGCTCCCAGGCAGGGAAAGAGACCCAGTACTTC. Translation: CASSSQAGKETQYF.

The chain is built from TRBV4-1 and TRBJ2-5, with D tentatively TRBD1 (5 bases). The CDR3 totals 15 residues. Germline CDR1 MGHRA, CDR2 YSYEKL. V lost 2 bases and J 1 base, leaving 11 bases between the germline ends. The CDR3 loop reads CASSQSQETQETQYF. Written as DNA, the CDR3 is TGCGCCAGCAGCCAATCACAGGAGACCCAAGAGACCCAGTACTTC.

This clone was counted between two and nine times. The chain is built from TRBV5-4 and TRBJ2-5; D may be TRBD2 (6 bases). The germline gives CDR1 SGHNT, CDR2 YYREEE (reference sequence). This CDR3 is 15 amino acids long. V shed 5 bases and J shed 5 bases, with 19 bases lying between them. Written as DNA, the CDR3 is TGTGCCAGCAGTTTCCCCGGGATCGGGGGTGAGACCCAGTACTTC. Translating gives CASSFPGIGGETQYF.

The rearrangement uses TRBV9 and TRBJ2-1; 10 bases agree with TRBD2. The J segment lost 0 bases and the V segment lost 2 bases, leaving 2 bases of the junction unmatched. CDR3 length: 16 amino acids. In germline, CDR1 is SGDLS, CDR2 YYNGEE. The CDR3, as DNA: TGTGCCAGCAGCGTCCTAGCGGGAGTCTCCTACAATGAGCAGTTCTTC. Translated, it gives CASSVLAGVSYNEQFF.

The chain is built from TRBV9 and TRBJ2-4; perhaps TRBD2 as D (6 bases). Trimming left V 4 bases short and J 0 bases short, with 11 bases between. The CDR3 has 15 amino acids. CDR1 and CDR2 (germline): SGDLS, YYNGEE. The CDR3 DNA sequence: TGTGCCAGCAGCCCGCGGGAACTAGCCAAAAACATTCAGTACTTC. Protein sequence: CASSPRELAKNIQYF.

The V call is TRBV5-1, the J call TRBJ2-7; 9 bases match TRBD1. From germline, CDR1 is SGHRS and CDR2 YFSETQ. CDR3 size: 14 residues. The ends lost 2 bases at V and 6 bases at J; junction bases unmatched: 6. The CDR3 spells CASSLQGASGEQYF. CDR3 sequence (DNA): TGCGCCAGCAGCTTACAGGGGGCCTCCGGCGAGCAGTACTTC. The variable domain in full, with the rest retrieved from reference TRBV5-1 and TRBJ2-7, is KAGVTQTPRYLIKTRGQQVTLSCSPISGHRSVSWYQQTPGQGLQFLFEYFSETQRNKGNFPGRFSGRQFSNSRSEMNVSTLELGDSALYLCASSLQGASGEQYFGPGTRLTVT.

CDR3 sequence reads: CASSEREWSYNEQFF. Here the CDR3 DNA reads TGTGCCAGCAGTGAGAGGGAGTGGTCCTACAATGAGCAGTTCTTC. The rearrangement uses TRBV6-1 and TRBJ2-1; tentatively, D is TRBD2 (5 bases). The V end lost 3 bases, the J end lost 1 base, and 10 bases lay between the germline ends. This CDR3 spans 15 amino acids. Germline V CDR1 and CDR2: MNHNS, SASEGT.

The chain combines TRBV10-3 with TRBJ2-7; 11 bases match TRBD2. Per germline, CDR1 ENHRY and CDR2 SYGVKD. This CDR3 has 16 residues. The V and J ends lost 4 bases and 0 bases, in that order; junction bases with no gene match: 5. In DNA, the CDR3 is TGTGCCATCAGTGGTGAGACTAGCGGGGTCTCCTACGAGCAGTACTTC. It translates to CAISGETSGVSYEQYF.

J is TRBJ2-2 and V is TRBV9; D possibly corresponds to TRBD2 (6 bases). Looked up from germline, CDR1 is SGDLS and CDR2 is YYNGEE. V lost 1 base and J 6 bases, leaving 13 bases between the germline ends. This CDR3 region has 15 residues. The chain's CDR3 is CASSVLGEVAGELFF. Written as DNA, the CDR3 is TGTGCCAGCAGCGTACTCGGGGAGGTTGCCGGGGAGCTGTTTTTT.